These T cell receptor beta chains were read from a single sample in a study of blood T cell repertoires in COVID-19. Profiling relied on immunoSEQ multiplex PCR, and the TCRdb table lists in-frame clones only, not all of them. The top ten hold 22% of the sample, which has about 160,000 clones, approximately 82% seen once. Sequencing used peripheral blood. The receptor set was obtained from a woman at least 80 years old with acute or convalescent COVID-19. The CDR3 runs from the conserved cysteine through the conserved F or W. The order of the fields is CDR3 protein, CDR3 DNA, J gene, clone size, D gene, V gene. D genes are given only for firm matches. For some rows the clone size is stated as once, few or many, or as a class when expanded; others skip it.

CAHSMTRGTIYF TGTGCCCACTCTATGACGCGCGGCACCATATATTTT TRBJ1-3 . . TRBV10-3
CASSLMGVGEAFF TGTGCCAGCAGCTTAATGGGAGTTGGTGAAGCTTTCTTT TRBJ1-1 . . TRBV7-9
CASSSLGGLAGGEQFF TGTGCCAGCAGTTCACTCGGGGGACTAGCGGGAGGAGAGCAGTTCTTC TRBJ2-1 once TRBD2 TRBV7-9
CASSQVPGHEQYF TGCGCCAGCAGCCAGGTCCCAGGCCACGAGCAGTACTTC TRBJ2-7 . . TRBV5-1
CASRDRVPDTQYF TGCGCCAGCCGGGACAGGGTCCCAGATACGCAGTATTTT TRBJ2-3 . TRBD1 TRBV10-2
CAVRPGSLGTGELFF TGTGCCGTCAGGCCGGGGAGCCTGGGAACCGGGGAGCTGTTTTTT TRBJ2-2 . . TRBV19
CASSLLAGSYEQYF TGTGCCAGCAGCTTACTAGCGGGCTCCTACGAGCAGTACTTC TRBJ2-7 . TRBD2 TRBV13
CASSLAGYNSGANVLTF TGTGCCAGCTCTCTAGCGGGTTACAACTCTGGGGCCAACGTCCTGACTTTC TRBJ2-6 . TRBD2 TRBV7-2
CASSPGTALVAQHF TGTGCCAGCTCACCCGGGACTGCTTTGGTGGCCCAGCATTTT TRBJ1-5 . . TRBV18
CASSVGGSGMVDTQYF TGTGCCAGCAGCGTAGGGGGTAGCGGGATGGTAGATACGCAGTATTTT TRBJ2-3 . TRBD2 TRBV9
CASSRTGGLVPGNTIYF TGTGCCAGCAGCAGAACAGGGGGCTTAGTCCCTGGAAACACCATATATTTT TRBJ1-3 . TRBD1 TRBV5-5
CAAPRAGSYNSPLHF TGTGCCGCCCCGAGGGCGGGCTCCTATAATTCACCCCTCCACTTT TRBJ1-6 . . TRBV30
CAWSIAQSIQETQYF TGTGCCTGGAGTATAGCGCAAAGTATTCAAGAGACCCAGTACTTC TRBJ2-5 . . TRBV30
CASSREASGRSGELFF TGTGCCAGCAGCCGAGAGGCTAGCGGGAGATCCGGGGAGCTGTTTTTT TRBJ2-2 . TRBD2 TRBV7-8
CASSYSGRGTFNEQYF TGTGCCAGCAGTTACTCCGGACGGGGGACTTTCAACGAGCAGTACTTC TRBJ2-7 . . TRBV6-5
CASSQQGGRISVLVNEQFF TGTGCCAGCAGCCAACAAGGGGGCAGGATTAGTGTATTGGTCAATGAGCAGTTCTTC TRBJ2-1 . TRBD1 TRBV14
CASSEGSSYNEQFF TGTGCCAGCAGTGAGGGATCCTCCTACAATGAGCAGTTCTTC TRBJ2-1 . . TRBV27
CASSAPGDEQFF TGTGCCAGCAGTGCCCCCGGGGATGAGCAGTTCTTC TRBJ2-1 . . TRBV6-6
CASSQTAAPLHF TGTGCCAGCAGCCAAACGGCGGCTCCATTACATTTT TRBJ1-5 . . TRBV3-1/TRBV3-2
CASSLAGQGTYNEQFF TGCGCCAGCAGCTTGGCGGGACAGGGAACCTACAATGAGCAGTTCTTC TRBJ2-1 . TRBD1 TRBV5-1
CASSERREGEQFF TGCGCCAGCAGTGAGCGGCGGGAGGGTGAGCAGTTCTTC TRBJ2-1 few TRBD2 TRBV10-1
CSVEDWGAYEQYF TGCAGCGTTGAAGATTGGGGGGCCTACGAGCAGTACTTC TRBJ2-7 . . TRBV29-1
CASSLGGQGSNF TGTGCCAGCAGTCTGGGAGGACAGGGGTCGAACTTC TRBJ2-7 . TRBD1 TRBV3-1/TRBV3-2
CASSLLAGDYNEQFF TGCGCCAGCAGCTTGTTAGCGGGGGATTACAATGAGCAGTTCTTC TRBJ2-1 . TRBD2 TRBV5-1
CASSTATNSYNEQFF TGCGCCAGCAGCACTGCTACTAATTCCTACAATGAGCAGTTCTTC TRBJ2-1 . . TRBV4-1
CASNIAGGSETQYF TGTGCCAGCAACATAGCGGGAGGAAGTGAGACCCAGTACTTC TRBJ2-5 . TRBD2 TRBV6-5
CASSRLDTGELFF TGTGCCAGCAGCCGCCTAGACACCGGGGAGCTGTTTTTT TRBJ2-2 once . TRBV6-1
CASSYLDSLASPLHF TGTGCCAGCAGTTATCTAGACAGTTTGGCGTCACCCCTCCACTTT TRBJ1-6 . . TRBV27
CATIAGFTDTQYF TGTGCCACAATAGCGGGCTTCACAGATACGCAGTATTTT TRBJ2-3 . TRBD2 TRBV10-3
CASSENPNTEAFF TGTGCCAGCTCCGAGAACCCGAACACTGAAGCTTTCTTT TRBJ1-1 few . TRBV18
CASSSSPHGNEQYF TGTGCCAGCAGCTCCTCGCCCCACGGGAACGAGCAGTACTTC TRBJ2-7 once . TRBV11-3
CASSRTSGGRGDTQYF TGTGCCAGCAGCCGGACTAGCGGGGGGCGGGGGGATACGCAGTATTTT TRBJ2-3 . TRBD2 TRBV5-4
CSDLRGGGYTF TGCAGTGATCTCCGGGGGGGCGGCTACACCTTC TRBJ1-2 . . TRBV20-1
CATSSRSWASGNEQFF TGTGCCACCAGCAGCCGTTCCTGGGCGAGCGGCAATGAGCAGTTCTTC TRBJ2-1 . . TRBV15
CASSLEAGAEAFF TGTGCCAGCAGCTTAGAAGCGGGTGCTGAAGCTTTCTTT TRBJ1-1 few . TRBV11-2
CASSPLGQVIGAFF TGTGCCAGCTCACCCCTTGGACAGGTGATCGGAGCTTTCTTT TRBJ1-1 . TRBD1 TRBV18
CASSNGVSGPYGYTF TGTGCCAGCAGTAACGGGGTTTCCGGGCCCTATGGCTACACCTTC TRBJ1-2 . . TRBV6-5
CASSFSAGNTEAFF TGTGCCAGCAGCTTCTCTGCAGGGAACACTGAAGCTTTCTTT TRBJ1-1 . . TRBV11-2
CASSYHRAGKTEAFF TGTGCCAGCAGCTACCACAGGGCCGGTAAGACTGAAGCTTTCTTT TRBJ1-1 . . TRBV6-5
CASSKTGTGVNQPQHF TGTGCCAGCAGCAAAACCGGGACAGGGGTCAATCAGCCCCAGCATTTT TRBJ1-5 . TRBD1 TRBV6-2/TRBV6-3
CASSPIWTGGNYGYTF TGTGCCAGCAGCCCCATCTGGACAGGAGGGAACTATGGCTACACCTTC TRBJ1-2 . TRBD1 TRBV5-6
CASSTDRGNTEAFF TGTGCCAGCAGCACCGACAGGGGGAACACTGAAGCTTTCTTT TRBJ1-1 few TRBD1 TRBV7-2
CASSVEDTQYF TGTGCCAGCAGCGTTGAGGATACGCAGTATTTT TRBJ2-3 once . TRBV9